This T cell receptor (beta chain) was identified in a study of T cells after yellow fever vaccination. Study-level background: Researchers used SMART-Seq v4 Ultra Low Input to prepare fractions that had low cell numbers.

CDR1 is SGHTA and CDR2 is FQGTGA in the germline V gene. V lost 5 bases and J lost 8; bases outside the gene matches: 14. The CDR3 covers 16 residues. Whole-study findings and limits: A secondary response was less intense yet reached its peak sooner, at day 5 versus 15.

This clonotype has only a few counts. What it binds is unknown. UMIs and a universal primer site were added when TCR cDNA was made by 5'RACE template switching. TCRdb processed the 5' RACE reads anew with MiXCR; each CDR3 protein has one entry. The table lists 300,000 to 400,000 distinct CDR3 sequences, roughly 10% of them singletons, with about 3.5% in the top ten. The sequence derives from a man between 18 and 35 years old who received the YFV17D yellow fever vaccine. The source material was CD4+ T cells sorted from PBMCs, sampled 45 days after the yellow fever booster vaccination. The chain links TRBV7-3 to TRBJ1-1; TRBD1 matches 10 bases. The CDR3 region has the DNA TGTGCCAGCAGCCCAGGCGGGACAGGGGTTGCTCGCGAAGCTTTCTTT. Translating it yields CASSPGGTGVAREAFF.